Described below is a single T cell receptor (beta chain) sequence and its context. Original methodology: Reference gene primer amplification gave estimated nucleated cell counts. The assay was immunoSEQ multiplex PCR, and TCRdb's table has in-frame clones only and misses some. The DNA gave D and trimming, while V, J and clone size come from that table. This table has roughly 160,000 clones, around four fifths appearing once. This entry comes from a study of blood T cell repertoires in COVID-19. Turning to the study itself: Samples came from the United States, Italy and Spain, spanning acute and convalescent COVID-19.

Sequencing input: peripheral blood. The TCR sequence derives from a woman over 75 with COVID-19, enrolled during active disease.

The CDR3 reads CASSLDGVGAKFF. The CDR3 nucleotides read TGTGCCAGCAGCTTAGACGGGGTGGGAGCGAAGTTCTTC. The chain is built from TRBV7-2 and TRBJ2-1, with D perhaps matching TRBD2 (5 bases). The V gene's germline CDR1 is SGHTA and CDR2 FQGNSA. The CDR3 totals 13 residues. V lost 1 base and J 14 bases, leaving 15 bases between the germline ends.